This T cell receptor beta chain comes out of a study of immune characterization of retroperitoneal liposarcoma. This clonotype was seen more than once but under ten times. TCRdb re-called the PCR reads through MiXCR, storing one row per CDR3 protein. Of approximately 10,000 distinct CDR3 sequences in the sample, approximately 26% are singletons; the top ten hold approximately 9.1%. Germline-derived CDR1 and CDR2 are MNHEY and SMNVEV (reference sequence). This CDR3 region has 14 residues. Trimming at V came to 4 bases and at J to 5 bases, leaving 5 bases not matched to a gene. This chain uses TRBV27 with TRBJ1-2, with 9 bases aligning to TRBD1. Material for sequencing was tumor tissue. The source of this sequence is a female donor with retroperitoneal liposarcoma. In DNA form, the CDR3 reads TGTGCCAGCAGTTACAGGGGGCGCGGATATGGCTACACCTTC. It is translated as CASSYRGRGYGYTF.